A single sample is the source of the 19 T cell receptor beta chains below, sequenced in a study of shared clonotypes between healthy human individuals. Sequencing used immunoSEQ multiplex PCR; TCRdb keeps in-frame clones, though not all of them. The table includes around 500,000 clones, 79% detected once. Material: PBMCs. These receptors came from a woman aged 40-49 years in good health. Some clones in this sample may be carry-over from other donors' samples.

The chain is built from TRBV7-8 and TRBJ1-1; D not resolved. With 4 bases removed from V and 5 bases from J, the gap between germline ends came to 14 bases. The CDR3 covers 14 residues. Per the germline V gene, CDR1 is SGHVS and CDR2 is FQNEAQ. The CDR3: CASSSLRPGTEAFF. The CDR3 bases are TGTGCCAGCAGCTCACTCCGCCCGGGGACTGAAGCTTTCTTT.

In DNA, the CDR3 is TGTGCCAGTAGTATAGCAGGAGACAACACCGGGGAGCTGTTTTTT. Protein product: CASSIAGDNTGELFF. The V gene is TRBV19, the J gene TRBJ2-2; no clear D gene. In germline, CDR1 is LNHDA, CDR2 SQIVND (reference sequence). V was pared by 1 base and J by 2 bases, with 8 bases between. There are 15 residues in the CDR3.

This rearrangement joins TRBV19 to TRBJ2-5; tentative D call: TRBD2 (5 bases). This CDR3 has 14 residues. Germline CDR1 and CDR2: LNHDA and SQIVND (reference sequence). The V end was cut by 5 bases, the J end by 5 bases, with 15 bases between. In DNA form, the CDR3 reads TGTGCCAGTAGTGCGGGTCCTTTACGGGAGACCCAGTACTTC. Encoded protein: CASSAGPLRETQYF.

The gene calls are TRBV19 and TRBJ2-3; no clear D gene. The CDR3 length is 14 residues. Trimming removed 3 bases at V and 0 bases at J, with 7 bases between. Germline V gives CDR1 LNHDA, CDR2 SQIVND (reference sequence). The CDR3 DNA reads TGTGCCAGTAGTATTGAAGGGAGCACAGATACGCAGTATTTT. Translated, it gives CASSIEGSTDTQYF.

The chain joins TRBV29-1 to TRBJ2-1, with D possibly TRBD2 on 6 matching bases. This CDR3 region has 11 residues. Germline V CDR1 and CDR2: SQVTM, ANQGSEA. V was pared by 6 bases and J by 7 bases, with 10 bases between. The CDR3 sequence: CSVWRANEQFF. Here the CDR3 DNA reads TGCAGCGTCTGGAGGGCGAATGAGCAGTTCTTC.

The chain recombines TRBV4-3 with TRBJ2-7; maybe TRBD2 (6 bases). This CDR3 region has 16 residues. The germline CDR1 and CDR2 sequences are LGHNA and YSLEER. The V and J ends lost 0 bases and 2 bases respectively, with 14 bases between them. CDR3 bases: TGCGCCAGCAGCCAAGATCCGCGGCGGGATCCCTACGAGCAGTACTTC. This gives the protein CASSQDPRRDPYEQYF.

This rearrangement joins TRBV13 to TRBJ2-4; D gene uncertain. The CDR3 runs 13 residues. CDR1 and CDR2 (germline): PRHDT, FYEKMQ (reference sequence). V lost 1 base, J lost 6 bases, and 7 bases lay in between. The chain's CDR3 is CASSLVGRNIQYF. CDR3 bases: TGTGCCAGCAGCTTAGTAGGTCGAAACATTCAGTACTTC.

About this clone itself: At the DNA level, this CDR3 is encoded by other sequences in the same sample as well. The CDR3 protein is CASSSGSGQPQHF. For the CDR3, the DNA is TGTGCCAGCAGTTCTGGATCGGGTCAGCCCCAGCATTTT. The rearrangement joins TRBV11-2 to TRBJ1-5, with D unclear. CDR1 is SGHAT and CDR2 is FQNNGV in the germline V gene. CDR3 size: 13 residues. The V end lost 6 bases, the J end lost 6 bases, and 12 bases lay between the germline ends.

This clone showed up just a few times. CDR3 amino acids: CASSLGTIYEAFF. CDR3 coding DNA: TGCGCCAGCAGCTTAGGAACAATTTATGAAGCTTTCTTT. This chain joins TRBV5-1 and TRBJ1-1; D unresolved. The CDR3 has 13 amino acids. V shed 2 bases and J shed 7 bases, with 12 bases lying between them. CDR1 is SGHRS, CDR2 YFSETQ, per germline. Supplemented by reference TRBV5-1 and TRBJ1-1, the full variable domain reads KAGVTQTPRYLIKTRGQQVTLSCSPISGHRSVSWYQQTPGQGLQFLFEYFSETQRNKGNFPGRFSGRQFSNSRSEMNVSTLELGDSALYLCASSLGTIYEAFFGQGTRLTVV.

This sequence joins TRBV18 and TRBJ2-7, with 7 bases identical to TRBD2. The CDR3 consists of 14 residues. Trimming removed 3 bases from V and 2 bases from J; junction bases left unmatched: 4. Per the germline V gene, CDR1 is KGHSH and CDR2 is LQKENI. The CDR3 DNA reads TGTGCCAGCTCACCCTCCGGGACTACCTACGAGCAGTACTTC. The encoded protein is CASSPSGTTYEQYF.

The J gene is TRBJ2-3, the V gene TRBV10-2; D remains ambiguous. The CDR3 consists of 15 residues. V was trimmed by 0 bases and J by 0 bases, leaving 7 bases between them. CDR1 is WSHSY, CDR2 SAAADI, per germline. DNA for the CDR3: TGCGCCAGCAGTGAGTCGTTAGGTAGCACAGATACGCAGTATTTT. It specifies CASSESLGSTDTQYF.

V is TRBV27 and J is TRBJ2-7, with 9 bases identical to TRBD2. CDR3 size: 15 residues. Germline loops: CDR1 MNHEY, CDR2 SMNVEV (reference sequence). V shed 3 bases and J 4 bases; nucleotides not matched to a gene: 7. In nucleotides, the CDR3 is TGTGCCAGCAGTTTTGGTTTAGCGGGAGTGTACGAGCAGTACTTC. Protein sequence: CASSFGLAGVYEQYF.

The chain carries TRBV28 and TRBJ2-1, with 14 bases fitting TRBD2. Germline V gene data show CDR1 as MDHEN and CDR2 as SYDVKM. The CDR3 runs 18 residues. V lost 4 bases, J lost 7 bases, and 12 bases stayed unmatched. The DNA for the CDR3 is TGTGCCAGCAGTTCGCAGAAACGACTAGCGGGAGGGCCTAATGAGCAGTTCTTC. Its translation is CASSSQKRLAGGPNEQFF.

The V gene is TRBV28, the J gene TRBJ2-7; 7 nucleotides align to TRBD1. V lost 10 bases and J lost 5; bases outside the gene matches: 14. Germline loops: CDR1 MDHEN, CDR2 SYDVKM. The CDR3 sequence is 14 residues long. CDR3 bases: TGTGCCACCAAGGTCGAGACAGGGTCCCACGAGCAGTACTTC. Protein product: CATKVETGSHEQYF.

The chain couples TRBV10-2 to TRBJ2-1; D gene ambiguous. CDR3 size: 17 residues. The germline CDR1 and CDR2 sequences are WSHSY and SAAADI. V was trimmed by 6 bases and J by 0 bases, leaving 18 bases between them. The CDR3 DNA reads as TGCGCCAGCAGGGATGAATACTACGACCGCTCCTACAATGAGCAGTTCTTC. It encodes CASRDEYYDRSYNEQFF.

The V call is TRBV7-9, the J call TRBJ2-7, with D perhaps TRBD2 (5 bases). The germline V gene encodes CDR1 SEHNR and CDR2 FQNEAQ (reference sequence). V lost 5 bases and J 6 bases, leaving 14 bases between the germline ends. The CDR3 covers 13 residues. DNA of the CDR3: TGTGCCAGCAGCCCTGGACGGAGCGGCGAGCAGTACTTC. It encodes CASSPGRSGEQYF.

The CDR3, as DNA: TGTGCCATCAGGGGGACGGACTCCTACGAGCAGTACTTC. This translates into CAIRGTDSYEQYF. This chain links TRBV10-3 with TRBJ2-7; D tentatively reads TRBD1 or TRBD2 (5 bases each). V was trimmed by 6 bases and J by 0 bases, leaving 9 bases between them. CDR1 and CDR2 (germline): ENHRY, SYGVKD. The CDR3 totals 13 residues.

The chain is built from TRBV5-4 and TRBJ2-7; no clear D. Trimming took off 5 bases at V and 2 bases at J, with 11 bases between the two ends. The CDR3 totals 13 residues. Germline V lookup: CDR1 SGHNT, CDR2 YYREEE (reference sequence). The CDR3, as DNA: TGTGCCAGCAGTTTAGACGGCCCCTACGAGCAGTACTTC. It translates to CASSLDGPYEQYF.

V usage is TRBV18 and J usage is TRBJ1-4, with D unclear. The CDR3 sequence is 12 residues long. V lost 4 bases and J 5 bases, leaving 5 bases between the germline ends. CDR1 is KGHSH and CDR2 is LQKENI in the germline V gene. This chain's CDR3 is CASSLVNEKLFF. The CDR3 region has the DNA TGTGCCAGCTCACTAGTGAATGAAAAACTGTTTTTT.